This T cell receptor (beta chain) is drawn from a study of cytomegalovirus exposure and HLA in healthy donors. Sequencing used immunoSEQ multiplex PCR; TCRdb keeps in-frame clones, though not all of them. Of about 120,000 clones detected, 70% to 90% appear once; the ten largest clones hold 6% to 7%. The germline V gene has CDR1 MDHEN and CDR2 SYDVKM. The CDR3 extends over 15 amino acids. Trimming removed 7 bases from V and 1 base from J; junction bases left unmatched: 6. This clone was seen a handful of times. Its antigen is unknown. Study results and caveats: Some 150 TCR beta chains were listed as cytomegalovirus-associated. One later analysis, an examination of the roughly 130 validation repertoires, found that first-cohort TCR clusters tended to co-occur in them.

This TCR came from a young woman in good health and CMV-seropositive. The sequencing input was PBMCs. This sequence joins TRBV28 and TRBJ1-2; 10 positions agree with TRBD1. The chain's CDR3 is CASTTGQGNNYGYTF. The CDR3 region has the DNA TGTGCCAGCACCACGGGACAGGGGAATAACTATGGCTACACCTTC.